This T cell receptor (beta chain) was obtained from a study of blood T cell repertoires in COVID-19 (TCRdb year 2020). Regarding the research as a whole: Samples from collaborators originated in the United States, Italy and Spain and spanned both the acute and convalescent phases of COVID-19. The material from the prospective study consisted of cDNA or gDNA derived from T cells, B-cell-depleted T cells, or PBMCs. The dataset comprised deeply sampled blood TCRbeta repertoires from subjects exposed to, actively infected with, or recovered from COVID-19. The repertoires were made available in a free public database intended to serve as a resource for research on the immune response to SARS-CoV-2. Samples were obtained from the ongoing ImmuneRACE study (first 160 participants) and from 950 to 1,500 subjects provided by 6 global collaborators. The sample metadata nearly always contained a de-identified subject ID, COVID-19 status, age in years and sex. Where available, HLA class I and class II types were taken from metadata supplied by the sample provider and were not determined by assay-based typing. Here is what the overall study found, with its caveats: How much clinical and demographic metadata was included differed by source and by participant, and the metadata was provided uncurated.

As concerns this clone: Its antigen is not yet known. No per-base quality is available; no much larger clone lies one base away.

TCRbeta CDR3 regions were amplified from genomic DNA by means of the immunoSEQ Assay, a bias-controlled multiplex PCR. As for the authors' bioinformatics: The number of nucleated cells in each sample was estimated from the amplification of reference gene primers within the assay. Sequence reads were collapsed and filtered to measure the absolute abundance of every unique TCRbeta CDR3 rearrangement. For each sample, productive Simpson clonality was calculated as the square root of Simpson's diversity index across productive rearrangements. TCRdb took over this immuneACCESS table, retaining in-frame rearrangements with V and J assigned. Such tables are incomplete; in checked studies, under half of the missing clones stem from an unresolved V gene, and the remainder is unexplained. That table is the source of V, J and clone size, and D and trimming were worked out from the DNA. The sample has under 250,000 clones on record, roughly four fifths of them singletons. Roughly 4.7% of the sample is in the top ten clones.

Collaborating institutions collected whole blood in K2EDTA tubes following their own protocols. For TCRbeta analysis, collaborators shipped samples as frozen whole blood, isolated PBMCs, or DNA extracted from either of those sample types. The clonotype comes from a woman in her 70s with acute or convalescent COVID-19. The material sequenced was peripheral blood.

CDR3 region: CATRARDYSYNEQFF. The DNA is TGTGCCACCAGAGCCAGGGACTACTCCTACAATGAGCAGTTCTTC. This receptor chain uses TRBV15 and TRBJ2-1; 7 bases in between match TRBD2. Compared with germline, V lacks 6 bases and J lacks 0 bases; bases without a gene match: 5. The CDR3, from cysteine to phenylalanine, totals 15 residues. Solely the CDR3 DNA is kept, with 45 bases framed from the first base. CDR1 and CDR2 are read off the germline V gene (reference sequence) as LNHNV and YYDKDF.